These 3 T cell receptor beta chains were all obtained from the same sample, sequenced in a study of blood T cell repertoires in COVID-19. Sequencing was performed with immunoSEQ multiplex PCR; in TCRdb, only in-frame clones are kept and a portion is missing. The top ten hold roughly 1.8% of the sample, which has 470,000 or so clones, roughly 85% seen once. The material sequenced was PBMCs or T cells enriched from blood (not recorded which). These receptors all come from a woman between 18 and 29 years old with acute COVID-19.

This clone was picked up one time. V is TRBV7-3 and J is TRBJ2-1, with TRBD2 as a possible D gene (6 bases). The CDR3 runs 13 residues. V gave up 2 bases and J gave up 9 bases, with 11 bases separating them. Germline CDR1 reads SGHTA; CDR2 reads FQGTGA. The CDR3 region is CASSLGDWREQFF. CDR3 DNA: TGTGCCAGCAGCTTAGGGGACTGGCGTGAGCAGTTCTTC.

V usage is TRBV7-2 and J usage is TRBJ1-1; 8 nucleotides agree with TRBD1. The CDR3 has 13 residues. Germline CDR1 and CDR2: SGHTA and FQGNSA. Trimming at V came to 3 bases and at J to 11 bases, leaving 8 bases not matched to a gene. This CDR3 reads CASSFGRQGNAFF. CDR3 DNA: TGTGCCAGCAGCTTTGGAAGACAGGGGAACGCTTTCTTT.

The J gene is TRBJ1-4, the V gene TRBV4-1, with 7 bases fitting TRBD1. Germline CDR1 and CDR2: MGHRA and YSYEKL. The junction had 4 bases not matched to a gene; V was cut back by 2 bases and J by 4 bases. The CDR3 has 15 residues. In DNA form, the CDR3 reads TGCGCCAGCAGCCAACTCGACAGGGATAATGAAAAACTGTTTTTT. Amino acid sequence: CASSQLDRDNEKLFF.